This TCR beta chain comes out of a study of blood T cell repertoires in COVID-19 (dated by TCRdb to about 2020). Concerning the study at large: Samples from collaborators originated in the United States, Italy and Spain and spanned both the acute and convalescent phases of COVID-19. The prospective study material was composed of cDNA or gDNA derived from T cells, B-cell-depleted T cells, or PBMCs. Subjects who had been exposed to COVID-19, were actively infected with it, or had recovered from it provided the deeply sampled blood TCRbeta repertoires that made up the dataset. The repertoires were made available in a free public database intended to serve as a resource for research on the immune response to SARS-CoV-2. The samples were drawn from two sources: the first 160 participants of the ongoing ImmuneRACE study, and 1,254 subjects contributed by 6 global collaborators. Sample metadata almost always included a de-identified subject ID, COVID-19 status, age in years and sex. Where available, HLA class I and class II types were taken from metadata supplied by the sample provider and were not determined by assay-based typing. Results and caveats for the whole study, not just this receptor: How much clinical and demographic metadata was included differed by source and by participant, and the metadata was provided uncurated.

Each collaborating institution followed its own protocols to collect whole blood in K2EDTA tubes. Collaborator samples were shipped for TCRbeta analysis as frozen whole blood, isolated PBMCs, or DNA extracted from either sample type. The immunoSEQ Assay, a bias-controlled multiplex PCR, was used to amplify TCRbeta CDR3 regions from genomic DNA. On the study's bioinformatics: Nucleated cell counts per sample were estimated from amplification of reference gene primers within the assay. To quantify the absolute abundance of each unique TCRbeta CDR3 rearrangement, sequence reads were collapsed and filtered. Productive Simpson clonality was computed per sample as the square root of Simpson's diversity index over productive rearrangements. Not all clones reach the TCRdb copy of this immuneACCESS table, which keeps in-frame sequences only. Checked studies attribute under half of the gap to unresolved V genes and leave the rest unexplained. For V, J and clone size, that table is used; D and trimming come from the DNA. The table for this sample lists 160,000 or so clones; 83% of them were counted only once. Approximately 1.5% of the sample belongs to the ten largest clones.

For CDR1 and CDR2, the germline V gene lists SNHLY and FYNNEI. The CDR3 sequence holds 13 residues, the cysteine and phenylalanine included. Of the read, only the CDR3 DNA is kept; its 39 bases are in frame from base 1. The V end gives up 8 bases and the J end 10 bases, leaving 6 bases in the junction not matched to a gene. This clone has only one observation. Its antigen is still unknown. The sample holds no much larger clone one base away, and base qualities are not on file. The sequence was obtained from a human donor in a cohort sampled during active COVID-19. Material: peripheral blood. This receptor chain uses TRBV2 and TRBJ1-4; 11 middle bases align to TRBD1. The CDR3 sequence is CASCGDRGGKLFF. The nucleotides are TGTGCCAGCTGCGGGGACAGGGGGGGAAAACTGTTTTTT.